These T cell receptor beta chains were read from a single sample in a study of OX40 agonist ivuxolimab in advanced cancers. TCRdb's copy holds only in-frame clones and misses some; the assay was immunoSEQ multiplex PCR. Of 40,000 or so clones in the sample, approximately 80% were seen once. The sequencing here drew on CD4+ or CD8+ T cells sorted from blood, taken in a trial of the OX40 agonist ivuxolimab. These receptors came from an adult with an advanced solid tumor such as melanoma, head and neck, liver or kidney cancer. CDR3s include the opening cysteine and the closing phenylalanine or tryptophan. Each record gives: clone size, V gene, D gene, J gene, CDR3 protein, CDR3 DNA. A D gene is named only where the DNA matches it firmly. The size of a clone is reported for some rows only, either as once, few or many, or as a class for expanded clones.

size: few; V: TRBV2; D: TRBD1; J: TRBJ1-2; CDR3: CASSPIRQGKGYTF; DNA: TGTGCCAGCAGTCCTATCAGACAGGGAAAAGGCTACACCTTC
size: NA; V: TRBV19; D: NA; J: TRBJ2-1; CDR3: CASSSQGHEQFF; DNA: TGTGCCAGTAGTAGCCAGGGGCATGAGCAGTTCTTC
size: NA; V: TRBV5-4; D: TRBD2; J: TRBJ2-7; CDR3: CASSSGGRGFDEQYF; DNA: TGTGCCAGCAGCTCGGGGGGGCGGGGTTTCGACGAGCAGTACTTC
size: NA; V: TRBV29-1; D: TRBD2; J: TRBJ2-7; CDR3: CSVGTPQGAGAAHEQYF; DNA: TGCAGCGTCGGAACCCCCCAGGGAGCGGGAGCAGCACACGAGCAGTACTTC
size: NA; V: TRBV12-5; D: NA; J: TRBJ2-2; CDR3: CASARTGNTGELFF; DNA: TGTGCTAGTGCGCGAACAGGGAACACCGGGGAGCTGTTTTTT
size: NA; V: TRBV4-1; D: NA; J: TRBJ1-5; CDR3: CASSHVAAPNQPQHF; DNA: TGCGCCAGCAGCCACGTGGCAGCGCCCAATCAGCCCCAGCATTTT
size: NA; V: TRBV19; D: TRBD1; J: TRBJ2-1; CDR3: CASSMLRDRGSDEQFF; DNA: TGTGCCAGTAGTATGCTCCGGGACAGGGGGTCTGATGAGCAGTTCTTC
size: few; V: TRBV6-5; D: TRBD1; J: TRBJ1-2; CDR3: CASSYFRTGGNYGYTF; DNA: TGTGCCAGCAGTTACTTCCGGACAGGGGGTAACTATGGCTACACCTTC
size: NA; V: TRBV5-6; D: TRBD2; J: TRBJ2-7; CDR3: CASSLGASGTYEQYF; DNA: TGTGCCAGCAGCTTGGGGGCTAGCGGAACCTACGAGCAGTACTTC
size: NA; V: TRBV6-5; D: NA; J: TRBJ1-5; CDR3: CASSYSRGGNQPQHF; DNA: TGTGCCAGCAGTTACTCGAGGGGGGGCAATCAGCCCCAGCATTTT
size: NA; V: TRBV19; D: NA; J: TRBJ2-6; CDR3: CASSMATDSGANVLTF; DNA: TGTGCCAGTAGTATGGCGACAGACTCTGGGGCCAACGTCCTGACTTTC